One TCR beta chain is described in this entry. This record belongs to a study of OX40 agonist ivuxolimab in advanced cancers. Some clones are missing from TCRdb's copy, which holds only in-frame ones; the method was immunoSEQ multiplex PCR. The table shows some 86,000 clones, with around 90% occurring only once. Germline CDR1 MNHEY, CDR2 SMNVEV (reference sequence). This CDR3 spans 16 amino acids. Sequencing was performed on CD4+ or CD8+ T cells sorted from blood, taken in a trial of the OX40 agonist ivuxolimab. The gene calls are TRBV27 and TRBJ2-5; 7 positions agree with TRBD1. The J call may be in error: the DNA end matches TRBJ2-7 better. This sequence originates from an adult with an advanced solid tumor such as melanoma, head and neck, liver or kidney cancer. The CDR3 DNA is TGTGCCAGCAGTTACCAGGGGGAGATGAGCTCCTACGAGCAGTACTTC. Residues: CASSYQGEMSSYEQYF.